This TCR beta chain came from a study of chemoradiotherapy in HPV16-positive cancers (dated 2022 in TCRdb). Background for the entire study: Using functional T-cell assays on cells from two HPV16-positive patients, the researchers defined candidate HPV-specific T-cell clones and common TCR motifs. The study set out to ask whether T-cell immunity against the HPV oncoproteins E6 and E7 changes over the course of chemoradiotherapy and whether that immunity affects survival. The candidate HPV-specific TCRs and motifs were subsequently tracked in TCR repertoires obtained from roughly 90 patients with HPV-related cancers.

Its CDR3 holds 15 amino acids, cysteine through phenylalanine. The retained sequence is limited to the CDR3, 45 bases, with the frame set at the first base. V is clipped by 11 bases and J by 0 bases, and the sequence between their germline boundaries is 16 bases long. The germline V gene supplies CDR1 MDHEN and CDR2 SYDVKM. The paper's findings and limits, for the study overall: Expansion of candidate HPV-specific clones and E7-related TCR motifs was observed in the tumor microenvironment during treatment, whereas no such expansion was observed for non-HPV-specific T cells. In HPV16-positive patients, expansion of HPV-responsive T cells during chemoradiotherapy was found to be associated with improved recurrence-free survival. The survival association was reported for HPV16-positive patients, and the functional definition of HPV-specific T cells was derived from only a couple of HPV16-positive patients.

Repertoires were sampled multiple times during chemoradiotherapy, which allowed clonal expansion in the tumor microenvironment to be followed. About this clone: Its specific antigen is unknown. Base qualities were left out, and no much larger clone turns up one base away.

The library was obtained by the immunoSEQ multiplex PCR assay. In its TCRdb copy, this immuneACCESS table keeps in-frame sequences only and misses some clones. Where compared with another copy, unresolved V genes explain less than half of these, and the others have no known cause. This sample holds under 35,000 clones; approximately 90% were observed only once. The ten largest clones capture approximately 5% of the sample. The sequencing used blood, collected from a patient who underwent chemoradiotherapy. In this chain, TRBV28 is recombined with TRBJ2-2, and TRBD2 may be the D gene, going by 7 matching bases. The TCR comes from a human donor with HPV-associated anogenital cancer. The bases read TGTGCCGGCGGGGGACATCCCGCGAACACCGGGGAGCTGTTTTTT. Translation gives CAGGGHPANTGELFF.